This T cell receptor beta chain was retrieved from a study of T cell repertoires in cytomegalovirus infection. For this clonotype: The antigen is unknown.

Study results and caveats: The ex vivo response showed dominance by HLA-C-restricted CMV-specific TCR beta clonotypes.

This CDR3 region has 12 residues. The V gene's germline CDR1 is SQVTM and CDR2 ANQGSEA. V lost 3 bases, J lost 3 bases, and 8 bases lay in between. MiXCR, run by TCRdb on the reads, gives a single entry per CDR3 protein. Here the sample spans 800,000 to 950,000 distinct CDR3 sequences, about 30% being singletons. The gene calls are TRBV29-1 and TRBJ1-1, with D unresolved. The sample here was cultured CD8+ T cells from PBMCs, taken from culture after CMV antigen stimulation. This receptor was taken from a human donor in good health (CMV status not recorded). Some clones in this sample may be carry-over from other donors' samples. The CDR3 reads CSVDPVDTEAFF. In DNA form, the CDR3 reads TGCAGCGTTGACCCCGTGGACACTGAAGCTTTCTTT.